This T cell receptor beta chain stems from a study of technical replicates of blood from a handful of donors. Data came from immunoSEQ multiplex PCR; TCRdb stores just in-frame clones and leaves some out. The table lists some 74,000 clones, around 89% of them singletons. Germline-derived CDR1 and CDR2 are LNHDA and SQIVND (reference sequence). V lost 6 bases, J lost 1 base, and 10 bases lay in between. The CDR3 consists of 13 residues. The sequence came from a human donor in good health. The sample was T cells isolated from PBMCs. The chain uses TRBV19 and TRBJ2-7; D is possibly TRBD1 (5 bases). CDR3 sequence reads: CASSLDRSYEQYF. The CDR3 DNA follows: TGTGCCAGTAGCCTCGACAGATCCTACGAGCAGTACTTC.